The sequence of this TCR beta chain was determined in a study of cytomegalovirus exposure and HLA in healthy donors. Primers included in the PCR were 60 Vbeta and 13 Jbeta primers. TCRdb's copy holds only in-frame clones and misses some; the assay was immunoSEQ multiplex PCR. The listing contains 100,000 to 150,000 clones. Germline V lookup: CDR1 SEHNR, CDR2 FQNEAQ (reference sequence). This CDR3 is 15 amino acids long. The V segment lost 0 bases and the J segment 9 bases; nucleotides outside the gene matches: 8. The receptor was isolated from a middle-aged man in good health and CMV-seronegative. The chain has TRBV7-9 and TRBJ2-1, with 7 positions matching TRBD2. Sequencing input: PBMCs. CDR3 residues: CASSLAKREGSEQFF. DNA of the CDR3: TGTGCCAGCAGCTTAGCGAAGCGGGAAGGCAGTGAGCAGTTCTTC.